This TCR beta chain was obtained from a study of shared clonotypes between healthy human individuals. This clone was observed a handful of times. CDR3 length equals 15 residues. Trimming shortened V by 4 bases and J by 5 bases, and 15 bases separated the two germline ends. The germline V gene encodes CDR1 MNHNY and CDR2 SVGAGI (reference sequence). DNA input for the unsorted PBMC replicate PCRs was about 280 ng, tens of thousands of T cell genomes. Assay: immunoSEQ multiplex PCR; the TCRdb copy retains only in-frame clones and omits some. The sample consists of a few hundred thousand clones, roughly three quarters of them appearing once.

The chain employs TRBV6-6 and TRBJ2-1, with D possibly matching TRBD1 (6 bases). Input material: PBMCs. The sequence came from a woman aged 40 to 55 in good health. Some clones in this sample may be carry-over from other donors' samples. CDR3: CASSSHQDRNNEQFF. CDR3 sequence (DNA): TGTGCCAGCAGTTCCCACCAGGACAGAAACAATGAGCAGTTCTTC.